The T cell receptor beta chain under discussion was sequenced for a study of OX40 agonist ivuxolimab in advanced cancers. Produced via immunoSEQ multiplex PCR; TCRdb's table is partial and in-frame only. The repertoire includes 83,000 or so clones, about 88% of them detected once, and approximately 7% sits in the top ten. Trimming cost V 5 bases and J 0 bases; bases outside gene matches: 2. From germline, CDR1 is SGHTA and CDR2 FQGTGA. CDR3 length: 15 residues. Blood samples were obtained at baseline, cycle 4 day 1, and cycle 7 day 1. The TCR sequence derives from an adult with an advanced solid tumor such as melanoma, head and neck, liver or kidney cancer. Here the sequenced sample was CD4+ or CD8+ T cells sorted from blood, taken in a trial of the OX40 agonist ivuxolimab. The chain is built from TRBV7-3 and TRBJ2-2, with TRBD1 matching 8 bases. CDR3 sequence: CASSRQGPNTGELFF. DNA of the CDR3: TGTGCCAGCAGCCGACAGGGGCCGAACACCGGGGAGCTGTTTTTT.